Listed below are T cell receptor beta chains from one sample, sequenced in a study of blood T cell repertoires in COVID-19. The table came from immunoSEQ multiplex PCR; TCRdb's copy has only in-frame clones and leaves some out. The repertoire includes 77,000 or so clones, 75% to 90% of them detected once, and 4% to 5.5% sits in the top ten. Sequenced input: peripheral blood. These receptors all come from a man at least 80 years old with acute or convalescent COVID-19. CDR3s include the opening cysteine and the closing phenylalanine or tryptophan. A D gene is named only where the DNA matches it firmly.

v_call	j_call	d_call	cdr3_aa
TRBV19	TRBJ2-5	TRBD1	CASSRTGIDQETQYF
TRBV18	TRBJ2-3	TRBD1	CASSPWDRATNTQYF
TRBV5-4	TRBJ2-1	TRBD2	CASSLRAGGSDEQFF
TRBV18	TRBJ1-4	NA	CASSSQQELNEKLFF
TRBV5-6	TRBJ2-6	NA	CASSLGGDSSGANVLTF
TRBV6-2/TRBV6-3	TRBJ2-3	TRBD2	CASSKGLAVSTDTQYF
TRBV7-9	TRBJ2-2	NA	CASSLARAGTGELFF
TRBV7-5	TRBJ1-1	NA	CVRSTRAGDTEAFF
TRBV9	TRBJ2-2	TRBD2	CASSGLAGGPPLTGELFF
TRBV16	TRBJ1-3	TRBD1	CASSQSDLGDSSGNTIYF
TRBV4-2	TRBJ2-7	TRBD1	CASSQERDRGDEQYF
TRBV7-2	TRBJ1-4	NA	CASSSQQGYNEKLFF
TRBV7-3	TRBJ2-1	TRBD1	CASSPRTGSSSYNEQFF
TRBV3-1/TRBV3-2	TRBJ1-4	NA	CASSQGARAGDEKLFF
TRBV7-2	TRBJ2-7	TRBD1	CASSPWDSSYEQYF
TRBV2	TRBJ1-1	TRBD1	CASLLQGKRTEAFF
TRBV9	TRBJ1-1	NA	CASSVLTAGAEAFF
TRBV29-1	TRBJ2-3	TRBD2	CSVYIVTSGRTDTQYF
TRBV9	TRBJ2-3	NA	CASSASWPPDTQYF
TRBV30	TRBJ1-2	NA	CAWSVPKGVMNYGYTF